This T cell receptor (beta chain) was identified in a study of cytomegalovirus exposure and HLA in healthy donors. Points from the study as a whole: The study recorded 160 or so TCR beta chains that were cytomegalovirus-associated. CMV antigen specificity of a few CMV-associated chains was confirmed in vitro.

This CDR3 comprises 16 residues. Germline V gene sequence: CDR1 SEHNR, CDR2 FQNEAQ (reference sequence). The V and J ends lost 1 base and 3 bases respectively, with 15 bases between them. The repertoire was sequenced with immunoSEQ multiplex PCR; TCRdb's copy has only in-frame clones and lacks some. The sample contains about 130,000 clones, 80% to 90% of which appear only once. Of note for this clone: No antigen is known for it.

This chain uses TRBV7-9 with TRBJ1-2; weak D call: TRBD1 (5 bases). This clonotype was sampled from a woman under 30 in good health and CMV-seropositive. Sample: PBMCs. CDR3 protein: CASSLGGAGRDYGYTF. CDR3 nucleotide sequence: TGTGCCAGCAGCTTAGGGGGTGCGGGACGGGACTATGGCTACACCTTC.